This T cell receptor beta chain is drawn from a study of cytomegalovirus exposure and HLA in healthy donors. This CDR3 comprises 15 residues. Germline lookup yields CDR1 MDHEN and CDR2 SYDVKM. V shed 3 bases and J shed 4 bases, with 16 bases lying between them. Clones were sequenced by immunoSEQ multiplex PCR, and TCRdb holds only the in-frame ones, with some missing. The repertoire holds under 80,000 clones, with approximately 95% as singletons. Donors were drawn from the roughly 120-subject validation cohort, separate from the roughly 670-subject first cohort. The chain has TRBV28 and TRBJ2-7, with D possibly matching TRBD1 (5 bases). Sequencing used PBMCs. The clonotype comes from a woman aged 18-29 years in good health and CMV-seronegative. CDR3 protein: CASSFGAPGAYEQYF. The CDR3 region has the DNA TGTGCCAGCAGTTTTGGGGCCCCGGGTGCTTACGAGCAGTACTTC.